This T cell receptor (beta chain) is from a study of T cell responses to AZD1222 COVID-19 vaccine. Assay used: immunoSEQ multiplex PCR; TCRdb lists only in-frame clones, some missing. The profile shows roughly 100,000 clones, about four fifths of them singletons. V was shortened by 2 bases and J by 1 base, with 6 bases between the two germline ends. Per the germline V gene, CDR1 is SGHRS and CDR2 is YFSETQ. The CDR3 has 13 residues. The sequencing here drew on peripheral blood, taken on day 0 of AZD1222 vaccination. The chain is built from TRBV5-1 and TRBJ1-1; unclear D gene. The TCR originated in an adult in good health. CDR3 bases: TGCGCCAGCAGCTTTTCCAGGAACACTGAAGCTTTCTTT. Translating gives CASSFSRNTEAFF. Drawing the rest from reference TRBV5-1 and TRBJ1-1, the complete variable domain is KAGVTQTPRYLIKTRGQQVTLSCSPISGHRSVSWYQQTPGQGLQFLFEYFSETQRNKGNFPGRFSGRQFSNSRSEMNVSTLELGDSALYLCASSFSRNTEAFFGQGTRLTVV.